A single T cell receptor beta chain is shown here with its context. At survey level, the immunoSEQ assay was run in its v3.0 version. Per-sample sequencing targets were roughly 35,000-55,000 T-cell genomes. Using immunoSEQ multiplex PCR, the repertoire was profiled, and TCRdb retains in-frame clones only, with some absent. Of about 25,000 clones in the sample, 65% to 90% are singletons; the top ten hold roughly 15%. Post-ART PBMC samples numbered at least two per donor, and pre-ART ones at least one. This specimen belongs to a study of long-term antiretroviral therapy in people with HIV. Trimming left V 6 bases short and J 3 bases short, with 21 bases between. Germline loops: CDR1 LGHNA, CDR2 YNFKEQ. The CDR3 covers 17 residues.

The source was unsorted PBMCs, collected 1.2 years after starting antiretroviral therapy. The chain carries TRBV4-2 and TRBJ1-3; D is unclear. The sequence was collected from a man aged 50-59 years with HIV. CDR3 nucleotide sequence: TGTGCCAGCAGAGCTCCCCGGGCGGGAATAGGTGGAAACACCATATATTTT. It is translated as CASRAPRAGIGGNTIYF.